This T cell receptor (beta chain) was sequenced for a study of stem cell transplantation in POMP-related autoinflammatory disease. Trimming removed 4 bases at V and 5 bases at J, with 3 bases between. Germline CDR1 and CDR2: MNHEY and SVGAGI. The CDR3 totals 11 residues. The repertoire was sequenced with immunoSEQ multiplex PCR; TCRdb's copy has only in-frame clones and lacks some. The sample holds some 68,000 clones, approximately 91% seen once. This TCR derives from a human patient with POMP-related autoinflammation and immune dysregulation (PRAID). Some of the T cells may derive from the graft donor. The source material was CD4+ T cells from PBMCs, sampled after stem cell transplantation. V gene TRBV6-5 combines with J gene TRBJ1-5, with D hard to call. The DNA of the CDR3 is TGTGCCAGCAGTTTCGATCAGCCCCAGCATTTT. Translation gives CASSFDQPQHF.